A single sample is the source of the 9 T cell receptor beta chains below, sequenced in a study of monozygotic twins with inflammatory bowel disease. TCRdb reprocessed the 5' RACE reads, with one entry per CDR3 protein and no DNA. The ten top clones account for roughly 2.5%, within a sample of approximately 140,000 distinct CDR3 sequences. What was sequenced was blood. The receptors come from a human donor with ulcerative colitis or Crohn's disease, or a healthy co-twin of an affected twin (not recorded which).

V is TRBV20-1 and J is TRBJ1-2. CDR1 is DFQATT and CDR2 is SNEGSKA in the germline V gene (reference sequence). The CDR3 has 16 residues. The CDR3 here is CSARDPPAGRRYGYTF.

The CDR3 region is CASRRTGGHTIYF. The chain uses TRBV27 and TRBJ1-3; absent DNA, TCRdb's TRBD1 call cannot be checked. Germline lookup yields CDR1 MNHEY and CDR2 SMNVEV (reference sequence). The CDR3 totals 13 residues.

The V and J genes are TRBV3-1 and TRBJ1-5; the TRBD1 assignment by TCRdb is unverifiable without DNA. Germline CDR1 and CDR2: LGHDT and YNNKEL (reference sequence). This CDR3 has 18 amino acids. The CDR3 reads CASSQGPSDSYSNQPQHF.

This clonotype is classed as medium-sized by frequency. The rearrangement uses TRBV20-1 and TRBJ1-6. In germline, CDR1 is DFQATT, CDR2 SNEGSKA (reference sequence). The CDR3 runs to 13 residues. The CDR3 reads CSAQTGPVSPLHF.

The V and J genes are TRBV7-8 and TRBJ2-3; TCRdb's D call of TRBD1 is untestable without DNA. The germline V gene encodes CDR1 SGHVS and CDR2 FQNEAQ. This CDR3 comprises 15 residues. CDR3 region: CASSSRTGIKDTQYF.

The V and J genes are TRBV15 and TRBJ2-1; without DNA, the TCRdb call of TRBD1 cannot be checked. CDR3 size: 17 residues. CDR1 and CDR2 from the germline V gene are LNHNV and YYDKDF (reference sequence). The CDR3 reads CATSRDFGGGSYNEQFF.

CDR3 amino acids: CASSDVYTEAFF. The chain is built from TRBV25-1 and TRBJ1-1. This CDR3 has 12 residues. Germline V lookup: CDR1 MGHDK, CDR2 SYGVNS.

The V call is TRBV2, the J call TRBJ1-1. The germline gives CDR1 SNHLY, CDR2 FYNNEI. There are 12 residues in the CDR3. The CDR3 protein is CASSEYDSEAFF.

The chain uses TRBV19 and TRBJ2-2. Germline loops: CDR1 LNHDA, CDR2 SQIVND (reference sequence). The CDR3 contains 14 residues. This chain's CDR3 is CASCRDLNTGELFF.